This T cell receptor (beta chain) was identified during a study of kidney transplant recipient with SARS-CoV-2 infection. TCRdb re-called the reads with MiXCR, one entry per CDR3 protein. The table includes under 300,000 distinct CDR3 sequences, around 30% detected once. This clonotype was seen at least ten times. CDR1 is SGHAT, CDR2 FQNNGV, per germline. Deletions cut 5 bases from V and 4 bases from J, with 23 bases between. The length of the CDR3 is 17 residues. Sequences were derived from a blood sample, sampled at baseline and between days 110 and 120 from a kidney transplant recipient. This TCR was sampled from a male patient younger than 45 who had COVID-19 and was a kidney transplant recipient. Some T cells may originate from the graft donor. This chain links TRBV11-2 with TRBJ1-2; no reliable D call. The CDR3 DNA reads as TGTGCCAGCAGCATGTATCCAACAAGCAGAAAGACCTATGGCTACACCTTC. Its translation: CASSMYPTSRKTYGYTF.